The entry below describes one T cell receptor beta chain. What this receptor recognizes is not known. Per-base quality was not reported, and no clone a single base away is much larger than it. This entry comes from a study of T cells after yellow fever vaccination (dated by TCRdb to about 2019). Regarding the research as a whole: The SMART-Seq v4 Ultra Low Input RNA kit was used to prepare libraries from fractions with low cell numbers. To follow T-cell clones before and after primary and booster YFV17D yellow fever vaccination, bulk TCR alpha and beta repertoires were sequenced over time. Blood was collected at multiple timepoints before and after primary and secondary immunization, and bulk PBMC replicates and cell subsets were isolated. Two healthy male donors, one aged 18 to 30 and one aged 30 to 40 years, made up the cohort.

TCR cDNA was synthesized by 5'RACE template switching, through which a universal primer site and unique molecular identifiers were introduced. Priming for cDNA synthesis came from both the TCR alpha and TCR beta constant segments. Library amplification used two PCR steps, and the second PCR step added sample barcodes and sequencing adapters. Sequencing of the libraries was done on either Illumina HiSeq 2500 (2x100 bp) or NovaSeq (2x150 bp). The study's processing was this. MIGEC was used to demultiplex reads and collapse the reads into UMI consensus sequences, and MiXCR was used for V(D)J alignment. Using edgeR on replicate PBMC samples, clonotypes were called vaccine-responding if FDR was below 0.01 and the log2 fold change was above 5 up to day 15. CD4 or CD8 identity was assigned to each bulk clonotype according to whether the clonotype was present at higher abundance in the sequenced CD4 repertoire or the sequenced CD8 repertoire. TCRdb redid the processing of the public reads, applying fastp at Q25 and MiXCR, and retained in-frame beta chains. CDR3 protein duplicates are merged, each entry listing the most common genes and DNA. TCRdb assigned the V and J calls; the authors' analysis was not used. Across this sample there are roughly 330,000 distinct CDR3 sequences, with 6.8% seen only once. The ten largest account for roughly a sixth of the sample.

V was cut back by 3 bases and J by 6 bases, leaving a gap of 12 bases between them. The CDR3 sequence holds 14 residues, the cysteine and phenylalanine included. Just CDR3 DNA is preserved here, 42 bases in frame from base 1. According to the germline V gene, CDR1 reads SGHDN and CDR2 reads FVKESK. Summary of the overall study and its limitations: Compared with the primary T-cell response, the secondary T-cell response was weaker but faster, peaking on day 5 rather than day 15. A small fraction of clonotypes showed up in both the CD4 and CD8 compartments, probably as a result of convergent recombination. FACS-sorted repertoires could contain abundant contaminating clonotypes from the bulk population, so computational filtering was required. Most clones expanded after primary vaccination (almost 97% of CD4 and over 80% of CD8) were re-detected after the booster, suggesting that broad memory maintenance occurred. Because only two donors were included in the study, the extent to which the findings can be generalized is limited.

Taken with the paper, the label for treatment or condition translates to: live attenuated yellow fever vaccine strain. At each blood-draw timepoint, two biological replicates of bulk PBMCs were collected. A standard Ficoll-Paque protocol was used to isolate PBMCs from peripheral blood. TriZol was used to extract RNA from bulk PBMCs, from CD4 and CD8 fractions, and from dextramer-positive and dextramer-negative fractions. The chain is encoded by TRBV14 joined to TRBJ2-1; tentative D gene TRBD2, with 6 bases matching. Here the sequenced sample was PBMCs, taken around 45 days after the first yellow fever vaccination. The sequence was obtained from a young man who received the YFV17D yellow fever vaccine. The nucleotides read TGTGCCAGCAGCCACCAAAGGAGGGGCAATGAGCAGTTCTTC. It is translated as CASSHQRRGNEQFF.